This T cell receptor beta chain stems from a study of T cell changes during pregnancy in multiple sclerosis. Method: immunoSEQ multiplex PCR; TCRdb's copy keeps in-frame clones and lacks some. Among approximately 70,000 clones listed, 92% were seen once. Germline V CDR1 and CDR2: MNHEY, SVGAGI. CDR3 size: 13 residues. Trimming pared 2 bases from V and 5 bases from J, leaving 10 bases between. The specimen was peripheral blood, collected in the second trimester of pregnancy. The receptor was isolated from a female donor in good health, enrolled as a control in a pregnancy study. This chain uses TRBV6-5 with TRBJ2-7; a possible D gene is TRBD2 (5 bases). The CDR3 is CASSYGPGNEQYF. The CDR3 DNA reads TGTGCCAGCAGTTACGGCCCGGGGAACGAGCAGTACTTC.